The clone carrying this T cell receptor (beta chain) was recorded a few times. What it recognizes is unknown. As every portion of the isolated RNA was reverse transcribed, the sequencing read expressed TCRB transcripts. Sequencing was performed with immunoSEQ multiplex PCR; in TCRdb, only in-frame clones are kept and a portion is missing. This repertoire shows about 150,000 clones, around 9.7% found once; its top ten account for approximately 0.7%. The record originates from a study of beta chain features in type 1 diabetes. The study's findings and limits: All four CD4+ subsets of Type 1 diabetes patients contained TCRB CDR3s that were moderately but significantly shorter.

The authors sorted CD4+ naive, central memory, regulatory and stem cell-like memory cells via CD45RO/CCR7/CD25/CD127/CD95/CD27. Germline V gives CDR1 SQVTM, CDR2 ANQGSEA. Trimming left V 3 bases short and J 1 base short, with 15 bases between. This CDR3 region has 15 residues. The genes are TRBV29-1 and TRBJ2-5; D is undetermined. This sequence was found in a woman in her twenties or thirties with type 1 diabetes. The specimen sequenced was central memory CD4+ T cells from blood. The CDR3 DNA follows: TGCAGCGTTGACGGTGTGAGCCGTCCCCAAGAGACCCAGTACTTC. Protein sequence: CSVDGVSRPQETQYF.